This T cell receptor (beta chain) was captured by sequencing in a study of T cells in Graves' hyperthyroidism and ophthalmopathy. The CDR3 spans 16 residues. Trimming took 5 bases from V and 6 from J; bases not matched to a gene: 13. Germline V gene sequence: CDR1 MDHEN, CDR2 SYDVKM. Researchers amplified the TCR beta CDR3 regions from RNA transcripts. An initial round of RT-PCR targeting the TCR CDR3 relied on the HTBI primer set. TCRdb processed the multiplex PCR reads anew with MiXCR; each CDR3 protein has one entry. Of over 550,000 distinct CDR3 sequences detected, about a sixth appear once; the ten largest clones hold about 17%.

The chain employs TRBV28 and TRBJ1-5; 7 positions match TRBD1. The receptor was derived from a woman aged 18 to 35 with Graves' hyperthyroidism. The sample was blood. In DNA, the CDR3 is TGTGCCAGCAGTGACTCAGGGGGGGGGGAAAGTCAGCCCCAGCATTTT. This sequence encodes CASSDSGGGESQPQHF.